Listed here are 14 T cell receptor beta chains from one sample, sequenced in a study of blood T cell repertoires in COVID-19. TCRdb's table, derived via immunoSEQ multiplex PCR, lists solely in-frame clones and lacks some. The data hold 110,000 or so clones, with approximately 89% observed a single time. Sequenced input: peripheral blood. All receptors come from an older woman with COVID-19, enrolled during active disease.

The chain couples TRBV12-3 or TRBV12-4 to TRBJ1-2, with D tentatively TRBD1 (5 bases). V shed 6 bases and J shed 0 bases, with 8 bases lying between them. The CDR3 contains 13 residues. The CDR3 region has the DNA TGTGCCAGCAGCGGGGGATCTAACTATGGCTACACCTTC. This encodes CASSGGSNYGYTF.

This clone was found a few times. The gene calls are TRBV3-1 (or the pseudogene TRBV3-2) and TRBJ1-4; 9 bases fit TRBD1. In germline, CDR1 is LGHDT, CDR2 YNNKEL (reference sequence). V gave up 1 base and J gave up 5 bases; unmatched junction bases: 2. This CDR3 has 15 amino acids. The CDR3 region is CASSQGGTGNEKLFF. DNA of the CDR3: TGTGCCAGCAGCCAAGGAGGGACAGGGAATGAAAAACTGTTTTTT.

This chain uses TRBV3-1 (or the pseudogene TRBV3-2) with TRBJ2-5, with 12 bases aligning to TRBD1. This CDR3 has 14 amino acids. The germline V gene encodes CDR1 LGHDT and CDR2 YNNKEL (reference sequence). J gave up 7 bases and V 3 bases, and 3 bases lay outside the gene matches. CDR3 sequence reads: CASSHPGQGATQYF. Written as DNA, the CDR3 is TGTGCCAGCAGCCATCCGGGACAGGGGGCGACCCAGTACTTC.

The sample holds a few counts of this clone. The chain couples TRBV5-5 to TRBJ2-3; no clear D gene. V was cut by 2 bases and J by 4 bases, with 8 bases left in between. The germline V gene encodes CDR1 SGHKS and CDR2 YYEKEE (reference sequence). This CDR3 has 13 amino acids. CDR3 DNA sequence: TGTGCCAGCAGCTTTGGGCCACCAGATACGCAGTATTTT. Translating it yields CASSFGPPDTQYF.

V usage is TRBV7-9 and J usage is TRBJ1-1, with 9 bases that match TRBD1. V lost 4 bases and J lost 3; bases outside the gene matches: 9. This CDR3 has 16 amino acids. In germline, CDR1 is SEHNR, CDR2 FQNEAQ (reference sequence). In nucleotides, the CDR3 is TGTGCCAGCAGCTCCACGGGGACAGGGTGGGACACTGAAGCTTTCTTT. Protein sequence: CASSSTGTGWDTEAFF.

This chain joins TRBV19 and TRBJ1-2; the match to TRBD1 covers 8 bases. V gave up 8 bases and J gave up 8 bases; unmatched junction bases: 10. CDR1 is LNHDA and CDR2 is SQIVND in the germline V gene (reference sequence). The CDR3 contains 13 residues. CDR3 DNA sequence: TGTGCCAGTTACCGGACAGGGCTGGGGGGCTACACCTTC. This codes for CASYRTGLGGYTF.

The V gene is TRBV7-8, the J gene TRBJ2-7; possibly TRBD2 for D (6 bases). Trimming took off 2 bases at V and 2 bases at J, with 10 bases between the two ends. The CDR3 is 14 amino acids. From germline, CDR1 is SGHVS and CDR2 FQNEAQ. The CDR3 DNA is TGTGCCAGCAGCTTATGGCCGGGGGCCTACGAGCAGTACTTC. Residues: CASSLWPGAYEQYF.

V and J are TRBV18 and TRBJ1-1; D not certain. The CDR3 totals 14 residues. V dropped 1 base and J dropped 5 bases, with 11 bases sitting between them. Germline lookup yields CDR1 KGHSH and CDR2 LQKENI. This CDR3 is CASSPRASQTEAFF. CDR3 nucleotides: TGTGCCAGCTCACCACGGGCCAGCCAGACTGAAGCTTTCTTT.

The table lists this clone with a count of one. The chain employs TRBV19 and TRBJ1-5; no clear D gene. The germline CDR1 and CDR2 sequences are LNHDA and SQIVND (reference sequence). This CDR3 has 14 residues. V gave up 9 bases and J gave up 1 base, with 13 bases separating them. For the CDR3, the DNA is TGTGCCAGGGAGGACGGATCAAGCAATCAGCCCCAGCATTTT. Translating gives CAREDGSSNQPQHF.

The chain joins TRBV5-6 to TRBJ2-7; tentative D call: TRBD1 (6 bases). This CDR3 spans 13 amino acids. Germline CDR1 reads SGHDT; CDR2 reads YYEEEE. V was pared by 5 bases and J by 3 bases, with 12 bases between. The CDR3 sequence is CASRPGHLYEQYF. The CDR3 nucleotides read TGTGCCAGCAGACCGGGACATCTCTACGAGCAGTACTTC.

This chain connects TRBV10-3 to TRBJ1-6; TRBD1 is a possible D gene (5 bases). Trimming removed 6 bases from V and 6 bases from J, with 12 bases in between. Germline V gene lookup returns CDR1 ENHRY and CDR2 SYGVKD. This CDR3 region has 14 residues. CDR3 nucleotides: TGTGCCATCAGGGGGCTTGGACCTAATTCACCCCTCCACTTT. This sequence encodes CAIRGLGPNSPLHF.

The chain employs TRBV6-6 and TRBJ2-2; TRBD1 matches at 10 bases. The germline V gene encodes CDR1 MNHNY and CDR2 SVGAGI (reference sequence). V was pared by 2 bases and J by 2 bases, with 2 bases of the junction left unmatched. The CDR3 runs to 16 residues. This chain's CDR3 is CASSYRQGANTGELFF. CDR3 DNA sequence: TGTGCCAGCAGTTACAGACAGGGGGCAAACACCGGGGAGCTGTTTTTT.

The chain is built from TRBV3-1 (or the pseudogene TRBV3-2) and TRBJ1-1, with 10 bases fitting TRBD1. Unmatched junction bases numbered 6, after V lost 3 bases and J lost 5 bases. Looked up from germline, CDR1 is LGHDT and CDR2 is YNNKEL (reference sequence). The CDR3 has 15 residues. This chain's CDR3 is CASSHLTGGQTEAFF. CDR3 nucleotides: TGTGCCAGCAGCCATTTGACAGGGGGCCAGACTGAAGCTTTCTTT.

V gene TRBV5-1 combines with J gene TRBJ1-6; D remains ambiguous. V lost 4 bases and J lost 1, with 6 bases in between. The CDR3 consists of 14 residues. CDR1 is SGHRS and CDR2 is YFSETQ in the germline V gene. The CDR3 DNA reads as TGCGCCAGCAGCAGGGAGTCCTATAATTCACCCCTCCACTTT. Its protein product is CASSRESYNSPLHF. The complete variable domain, with remaining parts taken from reference TRBV5-1 and TRBJ1-6, reads KAGVTQTPRYLIKTRGQQVTLSCSPISGHRSVSWYQQTPGQGLQFLFEYFSETQRNKGNFPGRFSGRQFSNSRSEMNVSTLELGDSALYLCASSRESYNSPLHFGNGTRLTVT.